The 20 T cell receptor beta chains given below trace back to one sample, sequenced in a study of shared clonotypes between healthy human individuals. Generated by immunoSEQ multiplex PCR, the TCRdb table keeps only in-frame clones and is missing some. The table has fewer than 2.5 million clones, roughly 93% seen once. The sequenced sample was naive CD4+ T cells from PBMCs. Subset defined: CD45RA+ positively selected. The receptors shown here come from a man in his late teens or twenties in good health. Some clones in this sample may be carry-over from other donors' samples.

V usage is TRBV7-3 and J usage is TRBJ2-2; D gene ambiguous. The V end lost 1 base, the J end lost 0 bases, and 3 bases lay between the germline ends. This CDR3 has 14 amino acids. Germline assignment: CDR1 SGHTA and CDR2 FQGTGA. The CDR3, as DNA: TGTGCCAGCAGCTTAATGCCGAACACCGGGGAGCTGTTTTTT. This sequence encodes CASSLMPNTGELFF.

The DNA for the CDR3 is TGCGCCAGCAGCCAAGTCGCGGATCCAGATGGCTACACCTTC. Translation: CASSQVADPDGYTF. This chain links TRBV4-1 with TRBJ1-2; no clear D gene. V shed 1 base and J shed 6 bases, with 12 bases lying between them. CDR3 length: 14 amino acids. The germline V gene has CDR1 MGHRA and CDR2 YSYEKL.

V usage is TRBV6-6 and J usage is TRBJ1-2; D is unclear. This CDR3 comprises 15 residues. The germline V gene has CDR1 MNHNY and CDR2 SVGAGI (reference sequence). V dropped 4 bases and J dropped 4 bases, with 16 bases sitting between them. DNA of the CDR3: TGTGCCAGCAGTTCAGGACCGTCCGTAGGCTATGGCTACACCTTC. It is translated as CASSSGPSVGYGYTF.

J is TRBJ2-7 and V is TRBV9; D not certain. V was cut by 3 bases and J by 0 bases, with 10 bases left in between. CDR3 size: 14 residues. The germline V gene has CDR1 SGDLS and CDR2 YYNGEE. This CDR3 is CASSGVGSSYEQYF. The CDR3 DNA reads as TGTGCCAGCAGCGGGGTGGGAAGCTCCTACGAGCAGTACTTC.

The chain recombines TRBV28 with TRBJ1-2; unclear D gene. The CDR3 runs to 14 residues. Deletions cut 2 bases from V and 4 bases from J, with 11 bases between. Germline assignment: CDR1 MDHEN and CDR2 SYDVKM. Written as DNA, the CDR3 is TGTGCCAGCAGTTTAGGGTATGAAGCCTATGGCTACACCTTC. Amino acids: CASSLGYEAYGYTF.

The V call is TRBV7-6, the J call TRBJ2-7, with TRBD2 matching over 11 bases. Germline-derived CDR1 and CDR2 are SGHVS and FNYEAQ. The CDR3 loop spans 15 amino acids. The V segment lost 5 bases and the J segment 7 bases; nucleotides outside the gene matches: 10. The CDR3 DNA is TGTGCCAGCAGCAATAGCGGGAGGGCCTTTGAGGAGCAGTACTTC. Protein product: CASSNSGRAFEEQYF. The whole variable domain, filled in from reference TRBV7-6 and TRBJ2-7, reads GAGVSQSPRYKVTKRGQDVALRCDPISGHVSLYWYRQALGQGPEFLTYFNYEAQQDKSGLPNDRFSAERPEGSISTLTIQRTEQRDSAMYRCASSNSGRAFEEQYFGPGTRLTVT.

The chain joins TRBV4-3 to TRBJ1-2; perhaps TRBD1 as D (5 bases). V gave up 4 bases and J gave up 2 bases, with 14 bases separating them. The CDR3 runs 15 residues. Germline lookup yields CDR1 LGHNA and CDR2 YSLEER. Here the CDR3 DNA reads TGCGCCAGCAGCCGAGGGGACGGATCAAACTATGGCTACACCTTC. It specifies CASSRGDGSNYGYTF.

This clone was seen just once. This chain connects TRBV5-4 to TRBJ1-4, with TRBD1 matching 9 bases. The J segment lost 8 bases and the V segment lost 4 bases, leaving 9 bases of the junction unmatched. The CDR3 is made up of 15 amino acids. From germline, CDR1 is SGHNT and CDR2 YYREEE (reference sequence). Here the CDR3 DNA reads TGTGCCAGCAGCCAGGGGACAGGGAGGAGGGAAAAACTGTTTTTT. As protein: CASSQGTGRREKLFF. Using reference TRBV5-4 and TRBJ1-4 for the parts outside the CDR3, the full variable domain is ETGVTQSPTHLIKTRGQQVTLRCSSQSGHNTVSWYQQALGQGPQFIFQYYREEENGRGNFPPRFSGLQFPNYSSELNVNALELDDSALYLCASSQGTGRREKLFFGSGTQLSVL.

The V call is TRBV7-2, the J call TRBJ2-2; 14 nucleotides line up with TRBD2. CDR1 is SGHTA and CDR2 is FQGNSA in the germline V gene. This CDR3 spans 17 amino acids. The trim removed 5 bases at V and 5 bases at J, leaving 7 bases unmatched. The CDR3 region is CASSAGLAGAGTGELFF. Here the CDR3 DNA reads TGTGCCAGCAGCGCGGGACTAGCGGGAGCTGGTACCGGGGAGCTGTTTTTT.

The chain links TRBV14 to TRBJ2-1, with a tentative D call TRBD2 (7 bases). Germline V gene data show CDR1 as SGHDN and CDR2 as FVKESK. The V and J ends lost 3 bases and 1 base respectively, with 28 bases between them. CDR3 length equals 21 residues. The CDR3 is CASSHSGRDKFPAGSYNEQFF. The CDR3 DNA sequence: TGTGCCAGCAGCCATAGTGGGAGGGACAAATTCCCGGCGGGGTCCTACAATGAGCAGTTCTTC.

The chain couples TRBV27 to TRBJ2-7; no clear D gene. Germline CDR1 is MNHEY and CDR2 is SMNVEV (reference sequence). There are 17 residues in the CDR3. V lost 3 bases, J lost 0 bases, and 18 bases lay in between. The CDR3 region has the DNA TGTGCCAGCAGTTTCCGGGTCGACGGAGCTAGCTCCTACGAGCAGTACTTC. This translates into CASSFRVDGASSYEQYF.

The V call is TRBV28, the J call TRBJ1-5, with no clear D. Per germline, CDR1 MDHEN and CDR2 SYDVKM. V was trimmed by 1 base and J by 7 bases, leaving 14 bases between them. This CDR3 spans 15 amino acids. The CDR3 loop is CASSLLVSARQPQHF. CDR3 in DNA: TGTGCCAGCAGTTTATTAGTCAGTGCTCGCCAGCCCCAGCATTTT.

The rearrangement links TRBV27 to TRBJ2-7; D is possibly TRBD2 (5 bases). V was shortened by 1 base and J by 3 bases, with 13 bases between the two germline ends. This CDR3 contains 15 residues. CDR1 is MNHEY, CDR2 SMNVEV, per germline (reference sequence). CDR3 bases: TGTGCCAGCAGTTTATATGAGGAGGTACGCTACGAGCAGTACTTC. Encoded protein: CASSLYEEVRYEQYF.

The chain has TRBV18 and TRBJ1-4, with 9 bases aligning to TRBD1. CDR3 size: 16 residues. Germline values: CDR1 KGHSH, CDR2 LQKENI. The trim removed 2 bases at V and 5 bases at J, leaving 6 bases unmatched. Here the CDR3 reads CASSPSIDRGNEKLFF. The CDR3 DNA is TGTGCCAGCTCACCAAGTATCGACAGGGGGAATGAAAAACTGTTTTTT.

The V and J genes are TRBV19 and TRBJ1-2, with TRBD1 as a possible D gene (6 bases). The CDR3 runs to 14 residues. Germline CDR1 is LNHDA and CDR2 is SQIVND (reference sequence). V lost 8 bases, J lost 4 bases, and 17 bases lay in between. The CDR3 DNA reads TGTGCCAGTTCCCCTAGGGGGGCTAGCTATGGCTACACCTTC. It encodes CASSPRGASYGYTF.

The genes are TRBV28 and TRBJ2-2, with D possibly TRBD2 on 6 matching bases. Trimming pared 7 bases from V and 2 bases from J, leaving 11 bases between. CDR3 length: 14 residues. Germline values: CDR1 MDHEN, CDR2 SYDVKM. The CDR3 DNA sequence: TGTGCCAGCAAAGGCGGGACCAACACCGGGGAGCTGTTTTTT. This gives the protein CASKGGTNTGELFF.

This clone was detected a few times. The V and J genes are TRBV15 and TRBJ1-1; 7 nucleotides line up with TRBD1. The germline CDR1 and CDR2 sequences are LNHNV and YYDKDF (reference sequence). The CDR3 contains 12 residues. J was trimmed by 4 bases and V by 5 bases; bases with no gene match: 1. CDR3 coding DNA: TGTGCCACCAGCGCAGGGGGCACTGAAGCTTTCTTT. Its protein product is CATSAGGTEAFF.

V usage is TRBV11-2 and J usage is TRBJ2-7; 10 positions agree with TRBD1. V shed 10 bases, J shed 3 bases, and the junction held 9 bases outside the gene matches. From germline, CDR1 is SGHAT and CDR2 FQNNGV. The CDR3 extends over 14 amino acids. CDR3 sequence: CATRDRDRGYEQYF. DNA for the CDR3: TGTGCCACCCGGGACCGGGACAGGGGCTACGAGCAGTACTTC.

The CDR3 region is CSVGTGGTGLTDTQYF. The CDR3 DNA reads as TGCAGCGTTGGGACAGGGGGAACGGGTTTAACAGATACGCAGTATTTT. This chain uses TRBV29-1 with TRBJ2-3; TRBD1 matches at 10 bases. The CDR3 runs 16 residues. From germline, CDR1 is SQVTM and CDR2 ANQGSEA. V shed 4 bases, J shed 3 bases, and the junction held 10 bases outside the gene matches.

This clone was recorded only once. The genes are TRBV7-9 and TRBJ2-1; 11 positions match TRBD1. CDR1 and CDR2 (germline): SEHNR, FQNEAQ (reference sequence). This CDR3 is 16 amino acids long. V trimming: 5 bases; J trimming: 9 bases; junction bases outside the gene matches: 12. As DNA, the CDR3 is TGTGCCAGCAGCCATCACCCGGGACAGGGGGGATTTGAGCAGTTCTTC. Translation: CASSHHPGQGGFEQFF.